Sequencing of this T cell receptor beta chain was carried out in a study of T-cell reconstitution after alpha-beta-depleted transplantation in children (dated by TCRdb to the mid-2010s). For context, the study as a whole: The study quantitatively tracked T-cell immune reconstitution after TCRalphabeta/CD19-depleted allogeneic hematopoietic cell transplantation in children using TCR repertoire profiling.

Results and caveats for the whole study, not just this receptor: The high TCRbeta diversity at day 60 in some patients was ascribed to recipient T cells and intrathymic progenitors that had survived conditioning. The apparently early alphabetaT-cell count recovery about two months after transplant was reportedly dependent on only several hundred rapidly expanded clones derived from non-depleted graft cells. The frequencies of hyperexpanded clones fell over the following months, and after one year, T-cell counts and TCRbeta diversity were mostly attributed to newly produced T cells.

This clonotype was picked up many times. It lacks a known antigen. The record has no base qualities; no much larger clone is one base away. Library creation used PCR. The sample was run on an Illumina HiSeq 2500. TCR library preparation used molecular barcoding, with unique molecular identifiers applied to normalize quantification of the TCRbeta repertoire. In-frame beta chains were kept once TCRdb had trimmed the public reads at Q25 with fastp and called clones with MiXCR. Entries that share a CDR3 protein sequence are merged under the most common genes and DNA. The sample data list 500,000 to 650,000 distinct CDR3 sequences, and roughly 13% of these were observed just once. The ten biggest clones cover 2.2% of the sample. Per the germline V gene (reference sequence), LGHDT is the CDR1 and YNNKEL is the CDR2. The CDR3 numbers 16 residues from cysteine through phenylalanine. Only CDR3 DNA is held: 48 bases, read in frame from base 1. Ends trimmed: V by 1 base, J by 4 bases; bases unmatched to a gene: 6.

Taken with the paper, the label for treatment or condition translates to: allogeneic hematopoietic cell transplantation with graft depleted of TCRalphabeta T cells and CD19 B cells. Transplant recipients were children who received TCRalphabeta/CD19-depleted allogeneic hematopoietic cell grafts. The receptor was isolated from a male patient under 18 who had a stem cell transplant for acute myeloid leukemia, so the T cells may come from the graft donor. This specimen consisted of PBMCs, mostly from graft donor cells, obtained 360 days after TCRalphabeta/CD19-depleted stem cell transplant. Here the chain combines TRBV3-1 and TRBJ2-7; TRBD2 aligns with 11 central bases. The CDR3 amino acid sequence is: CASSQAPGLAVYEQYF. The nucleotide sequence is given as TGTGCCAGCAGCCAAGCGCCGGGACTAGCGGTTTACGAGCAGTACTTC.